The entry below gives a single T cell receptor beta chain sequence along with its context. Its cognate antigen is unknown. Quantitative 5'-RACE with molecular barcodes produced the TCR beta libraries. A single record per CDR3 protein comes from TCRdb applying MiXCR to the 5' RACE reads. The data show 750,000 to 850,000 distinct CDR3 sequences, 10% to 15% seen once. This sample stems from a study of CD8 T cells in ankylosing spondylitis. The study's findings and limits: CD8+ disease-linked clones were present at relatively low frequencies in blood. Disease-linked clones reportedly concentrated significantly in matched ankylosing spondylitis synovial fluid. Ankylosing spondylitis blood appeared to be characterized by a TCR beta motif of eight or nine highly homologous variants. Reactive arthritis synovial fluid and blood previously showed some of these motif variants.

The ends were cut back, 2 bases at V and 4 bases at J, with 20 bases in the middle. This CDR3 is 18 amino acids long. Per germline, CDR1 MNHEY and CDR2 SVGEGT. The sample comprised blood, either unsorted or a sorted T cell fraction (not recorded which). The chain combines TRBV6-2 or TRBV6-3 with TRBJ2-2; no definite D call. This receptor was obtained from a male donor with ankylosing spondylitis. DNA of the CDR3: TGTGCCAGCAGTTACCGCGTGAGCCGGGTATCGAGCACCGGGGAGCTGTTTTTT. It is translated as CASSYRVSRVSSTGELFF.